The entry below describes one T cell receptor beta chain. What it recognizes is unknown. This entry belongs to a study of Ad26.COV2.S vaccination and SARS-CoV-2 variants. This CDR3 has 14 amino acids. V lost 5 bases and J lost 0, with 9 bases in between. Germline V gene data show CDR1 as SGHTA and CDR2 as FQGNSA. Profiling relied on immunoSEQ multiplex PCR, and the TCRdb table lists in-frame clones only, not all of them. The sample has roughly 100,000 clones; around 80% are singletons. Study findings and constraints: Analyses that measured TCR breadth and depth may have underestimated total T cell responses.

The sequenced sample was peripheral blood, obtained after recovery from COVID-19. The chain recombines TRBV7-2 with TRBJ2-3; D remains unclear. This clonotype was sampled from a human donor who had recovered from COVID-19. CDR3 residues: CASSLPDSTDTQYF. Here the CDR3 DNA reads TGTGCCAGCAGCCTCCCGGACAGCACAGATACGCAGTATTTT.